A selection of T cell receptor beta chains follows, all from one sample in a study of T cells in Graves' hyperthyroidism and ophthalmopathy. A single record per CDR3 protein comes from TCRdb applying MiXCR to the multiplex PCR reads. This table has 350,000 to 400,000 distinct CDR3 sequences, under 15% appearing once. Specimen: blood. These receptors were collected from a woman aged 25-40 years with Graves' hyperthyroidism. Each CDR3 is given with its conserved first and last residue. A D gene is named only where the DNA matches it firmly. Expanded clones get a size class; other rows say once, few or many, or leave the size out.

cdr3_nt: TGTGCCAGCAGCTTGGTAGTAGGTTCGGGCGAGCAGTACTTC; cdr3_aa: CASSLVVGSGEQYF; d_call: .; v_call: TRBV5-4; clone_size: .; j_call: TRBJ2-7
cdr3_nt: TGCGTCAGCAGCTCGGGACAGAGGTTCACAGATACGCAGTATTTT; cdr3_aa: CVSSSGQRFTDTQYF; d_call: TRBD1; v_call: TRBV5-1; clone_size: .; j_call: TRBJ2-3
cdr3_nt: TGTGCCAGCAGCCCCCCCGGGACAGGGCACAATGAGCAGTTCTTC; cdr3_aa: CASSPPGTGHNEQFF; d_call: TRBD1; v_call: TRBV3-1; clone_size: many; j_call: TRBJ2-1
cdr3_nt: TGTGCCAGCTCACCAGCCGGGACAGGGGTTGCTCAGCCCCAGCATTTT; cdr3_aa: CASSPAGTGVAQPQHF; d_call: TRBD1; v_call: TRBV18; clone_size: few; j_call: TRBJ1-5
cdr3_nt: TGTGCCATCAGTGGGACAGGGACCGGTGGCACTGAAGCTTTCTTT; cdr3_aa: CAISGTGTGGTEAFF; d_call: TRBD1; v_call: TRBV10-3; clone_size: .; j_call: TRBJ1-1
cdr3_nt: TGTGCCACCAGTGATTCAGACATCCAAGAGACCCAGTACTTC; cdr3_aa: CATSDSDIQETQYF; d_call: .; v_call: TRBV24-1; clone_size: .; j_call: TRBJ2-5
cdr3_nt: TGTGCCAGTAGTATGACTAGCGGGGGGTACAATGAGCAGTTCTTC; cdr3_aa: CASSMTSGGYNEQFF; d_call: TRBD2; v_call: TRBV19; clone_size: .; j_call: TRBJ2-1
cdr3_nt: TGTGCCAGTAGTATCGTGACAGGGGGCAGTGCAGATACGCAGTATTTT; cdr3_aa: CASSIVTGGSADTQYF; d_call: TRBD1; v_call: TRBV19; clone_size: .; j_call: TRBJ2-3
cdr3_nt: TGTGCCAGCAGCTTGGCCCGGCGGGAAGGTCGGGAGACCCAGTACTTC; cdr3_aa: CASSLARREGRETQYF; d_call: .; v_call: TRBV5-4; clone_size: many; j_call: TRBJ2-5
cdr3_nt: TGTGCCAGCAGTTTACAGGTGCCCAGGGGTGGAGAGACCCAGTACTTC; cdr3_aa: CASSLQVPRGGETQYF; d_call: .; v_call: TRBV27; clone_size: many; j_call: TRBJ2-5
cdr3_nt: TGTGCCAGCAGTCACCCAGACAGCCCCTATGGCTACACCTTC; cdr3_aa: CASSHPDSPYGYTF; d_call: .; v_call: TRBV27; clone_size: many; j_call: TRBJ1-2
cdr3_nt: TGTGCCAGTAGTATAGGAGTCGGTCCGGGCAATGAGCAGTTCTTC; cdr3_aa: CASSIGVGPGNEQFF; d_call: .; v_call: TRBV19; clone_size: .; j_call: TRBJ2-1
cdr3_nt: TGTGCCAGCAGCTTAGGGATCGACGGCAATCAGCCCCAGCATTTT; cdr3_aa: CASSLGIDGNQPQHF; d_call: .; v_call: TRBV7-9; clone_size: many; j_call: TRBJ1-5
cdr3_nt: TGTGCCAGCAGACCGAACTGTGAGAACACCGGGGAGCTGTTTTTT; cdr3_aa: CASRPNCENTGELFF; d_call: .; v_call: TRBV7-3; clone_size: few; j_call: TRBJ2-2
cdr3_nt: TGTGCCACCAGTGGGGGTCGAGCGGGAGGGCCGACAGATACGCAGTATTTT; cdr3_aa: CATSGGRAGGPTDTQYF; d_call: TRBD2; v_call: TRBV24-1; clone_size: few; j_call: TRBJ2-3
cdr3_nt: TGTGCCAGCAGTCCGCCGGCAGGGGCGGGTAAGAATGAGCAGTTCTTC; cdr3_aa: CASSPPAGAGKNEQFF; d_call: .; v_call: TRBV28; clone_size: many; j_call: TRBJ2-1
cdr3_nt: TGTGCCAGCAGTTTTCGAGAGGATCAGCCCCAGCATTTT; cdr3_aa: CASSFREDQPQHF; d_call: .; v_call: TRBV12-3/TRBV12-4; clone_size: few; j_call: TRBJ1-5
cdr3_nt: TGTGCCAGCTCACCATCAGCGGGCCCCTACGAGCAGTACTTC; cdr3_aa: CASSPSAGPYEQYF; d_call: .; v_call: TRBV18; clone_size: many; j_call: TRBJ2-7
cdr3_nt: TGTGCCAGCGGGGGGCGCAGCGGGAGAGGAAATGAGCAGTTCTTC; cdr3_aa: CASGGRSGRGNEQFF; d_call: TRBD2; v_call: TRBV2; clone_size: many; j_call: TRBJ2-1
cdr3_nt: TGTGCCAGCTGTCGGAGCCGGGGGGCCTATAGCAATCAGCCCCAGCATTTT; cdr3_aa: CASCRSRGAYSNQPQHF; d_call: .; v_call: TRBV6-1; clone_size: .; j_call: TRBJ1-5
cdr3_nt: TGTGCCACCAGCAGAACGACTAGCGGGAGAGGCCATGAGCAGTTCTTC; cdr3_aa: CATSRTTSGRGHEQFF; d_call: TRBD2; v_call: TRBV15; clone_size: .; j_call: TRBJ2-1
cdr3_nt: TGTGCCTCCGAAGGGGCGCGGGGCCGCTCCTACAATGAGCAGTTCTTC; cdr3_aa: CASEGARGRSYNEQFF; d_call: .; v_call: TRBV30; clone_size: many; j_call: TRBJ2-1
cdr3_nt: TGTGCCAGCAGCTTAGCGATAGCGGCCACAGATACGCAGTATTTT; cdr3_aa: CASSLAIAATDTQYF; d_call: .; v_call: TRBV7-2; clone_size: many; j_call: TRBJ2-3
cdr3_nt: TGTGCCAGCAGCTTCGACACCACAGATACGCAGTATTTT; cdr3_aa: CASSFDTTDTQYF; d_call: .; v_call: TRBV7-2; clone_size: many; j_call: TRBJ2-3
cdr3_nt: TGTGCCAGTAGGCAAATTCGGGACAGTAACTATGGCTACACCTTC; cdr3_aa: CASRQIRDSNYGYTF; d_call: TRBD1; v_call: TRBV19; clone_size: few; j_call: TRBJ1-2
cdr3_nt: TGTGCCAGCAGCTTAGGTGGGACAGGGGTTCGGGGTGAGCAGTTCTTC; cdr3_aa: CASSLGGTGVRGEQFF; d_call: TRBD1; v_call: TRBV7-9; clone_size: many; j_call: TRBJ2-1
cdr3_nt: TGTGCCAGCAGTCTAAGCCTTTCCGGGGAGCTGTTTTTT; cdr3_aa: CASSLSLSGELFF; d_call: .; v_call: TRBV7-2; clone_size: few; j_call: TRBJ2-2
cdr3_nt: TGTGCCAGCAGTGGCAGGGTGAACACCGGGGAGCTGTTTTTT; cdr3_aa: CASSGRVNTGELFF; d_call: .; v_call: TRBV27; clone_size: many; j_call: TRBJ2-2
cdr3_nt: TGCGCCAGCAGCCAAGATAATTTCGATCAGCCCCAGCATTTT; cdr3_aa: CASSQDNFDQPQHF; d_call: .; v_call: TRBV4-1; clone_size: few; j_call: TRBJ1-5
cdr3_nt: TGTGCCAGCAGCTCTATTGGGACAGCTTACTATGGCTACACCTTC; cdr3_aa: CASSSIGTAYYGYTF; d_call: TRBD1; v_call: TRBV6-1; clone_size: many; j_call: TRBJ1-2
cdr3_nt: TGTGCCTCCGAACGACTAGCGGGAGTTCGGGAGACCCAGTACTTC; cdr3_aa: CASERLAGVRETQYF; d_call: TRBD2; v_call: TRBV30; clone_size: many; j_call: TRBJ2-5
cdr3_nt: TGCGCCAGCAGCCAAGACAGGAGCGGGAGGGCGGACGAGCAGTACTTC; cdr3_aa: CASSQDRSGRADEQYF; d_call: TRBD2; v_call: TRBV4-1; clone_size: few; j_call: TRBJ2-7
cdr3_nt: TGTGCCATCAGTGACTTAGCGGGGTCGGCCCACGAGCAGTACTTC; cdr3_aa: CAISDLAGSAHEQYF; d_call: TRBD2; v_call: TRBV10-3; clone_size: many; j_call: TRBJ2-7
cdr3_nt: TGCAGTGCCAGCGCGGGGAGGGTCGGGGGTGAGCAGTTCTTC; cdr3_aa: CSASAGRVGGEQFF; d_call: TRBD2; v_call: TRBV20-1; clone_size: many; j_call: TRBJ2-1